The T cell receptor (beta chain) under discussion was sequenced for a study of blood T cell repertoires in COVID-19. J gave up 6 bases and V 4 bases, and 7 bases lay outside the gene matches. The CDR3 loop spans 17 amino acids. Germline CDR1 SGDLS, CDR2 YYNGEE. Profiling relied on immunoSEQ multiplex PCR, and the TCRdb table lists in-frame clones only, not all of them. The table lists some 100,000 clones, approximately 80% of them singletons. Input material: peripheral blood. The sequence was obtained from an elderly woman with active or convalescent COVID-19. The chain employs TRBV9 and TRBJ2-1, with 16 bases aligning to TRBD2. The CDR3 coding sequence is TGTGCCAGCAGCACAGCCGGGACTAGCGGGAGGGCCAATGAGCAGTTCTTC. It is translated as CASSTAGTSGRANEQFF. The full variable domain, rest sourced from reference TRBV9 and TRBJ2-1, is DSGVTQTPKHLITATGQRVTLRCSPRSGDLSVYWYQQSLDQGLQFLIQYYNGEERAKGNILERFSAQQFPDLHSELNLSSLELGDSALYFCASSTAGTSGRANEQFFGPGTRLTVL.